The 20 T cell receptor beta chains listed next were all sequenced from one sample in a study of cytomegalovirus exposure and HLA in healthy donors. The study ran its PCR with 60 Vbeta and 13 Jbeta primers. Sequencing was performed with immunoSEQ multiplex PCR; in TCRdb, only in-frame clones are kept and a portion is missing. The profile shows 90,000 to 120,000 clones, 74% of them singletons. The specimen was PBMCs. The source is a woman aged 35 to 49 in good health and CMV-seropositive.

This clone appeared a few times. The chain links TRBV19 to TRBJ1-1; the D is unclear. The V and J ends lost 6 bases and 1 base respectively, with 6 bases between them. This CDR3 region has 12 residues. Germline V lookup: CDR1 LNHDA, CDR2 SQIVND (reference sequence). CDR3 DNA: TGTGCCAGTAGCAAGCGGAACACTGAAGCTTTCTTT. Translation gives CASSKRNTEAFF.

The chain combines TRBV5-1 with TRBJ2-1; D is perhaps TRBD2 (7 bases). The V gene lost 1 base and the J gene lost 0 bases, with 11 bases spanning the gap. The V gene's germline CDR1 is SGHRS and CDR2 YFSETQ. There are 16 residues in the CDR3. The CDR3 spells CASSLSGGASYNEQFF. Here the CDR3 DNA reads TGCGCCAGCAGCTTGTCGGGGGGCGCCTCCTACAATGAGCAGTTCTTC.

The CDR3 loop reads CAWSRGYGYTF. The DNA for the CDR3 is TGTGCCTGGAGTAGAGGGTATGGCTACACCTTC. V gene TRBV30 combines with J gene TRBJ1-2; D is uncertain. CDR3 length equals 11 residues. Trimming shortened V by 2 bases and J by 5 bases, and 6 bases separated the two germline ends. Per germline, CDR1 GTSNPN and CDR2 SVGIG (reference sequence). Supplemented by reference TRBV30 and TRBJ1-2, the full variable domain reads SQTIHQWPATLVQPVGSPLSLECTVEGTSNPNLYWYRQAAGRGLQLLFYSVGIGQISSEVPQNLSASRPQDRQFILSSKKLLLSDSGFYLCAWSRGYGYTFGSGTRLTVV.

This clone was picked up one time. The V call is TRBV2, the J call TRBJ1-1; the D gene is possibly TRBD1 (6 bases). There are 15 residues in the CDR3. V was clipped by 7 bases and J by 0 bases, with 15 bases between them. Germline V gene lookup returns CDR1 SNHLY and CDR2 FYNNEI. In DNA, the CDR3 is TGTGCCAGCAACCTACGGGGACATTTGAACACTGAAGCTTTCTTT. Its translation is CASNLRGHLNTEAFF.

J is TRBJ2-2 and V is TRBV2; the match to TRBD1 covers 8 bases. Germline CDR1 reads SNHLY; CDR2 reads FYNNEI. V shed 4 bases, J shed 4 bases, and the junction held 5 bases outside the gene matches. CDR3 length: 15 amino acids. CDR3 nucleotides: TGTGCCAGCAGTGGACCGGACAGGGCCACCGGGGAGCTGTTTTTT. Protein: CASSGPDRATGELFF.

Here the CDR3 DNA reads TGTGCCAGCAGCTCTATTGTAGAGGGCTTAACTGAAGCTTTCTTT. This sequence encodes CASSSIVEGLTEAFF. V and J are TRBV11-2 and TRBJ1-1, with no clear D. Trimming cost V 4 bases and J 5 bases, with 17 bases left between them. Per the germline V gene, CDR1 is SGHAT and CDR2 is FQNNGV. The CDR3 has 15 amino acids. The variable domain in full, with the rest retrieved from reference TRBV11-2 and TRBJ1-1, is EAGVAQSPRYKIIEKRQSVAFWCNPISGHATLYWYQQILGQGPKLLIQFQNNGVVDDSQLPKDRFSAERLKGVDSTLKIQPAKLEDSAVYLCASSSIVEGLTEAFFGQGTRLTVV.

The rearrangement joins TRBV30 to TRBJ1-1; no firm D call. The CDR3 extends over 12 amino acids. Germline CDR1 reads GTSNPN; CDR2 reads SVGIG (reference sequence). Trimming stripped 3 bases from V and 1 base from J, with 6 bases between. CDR3 coding DNA: TGTGCCTGGAGCAGATCGAACACTGAAGCTTTCTTT. Amino acid sequence: CAWSRSNTEAFF.

The DNA of the CDR3 is TGTGCCTGGACCCGGCGGCGTGAAGCTTTCTTT. It encodes CAWTRRREAFF. The chain has TRBV30 and TRBJ1-1, with D unresolved. This CDR3 comprises 11 residues. V was shortened by 4 bases and J by 7 bases, with 10 bases between the two germline ends. Germline V lookup: CDR1 GTSNPN, CDR2 SVGIG (reference sequence).

The genes are TRBV5-1 and TRBJ1-1, with 9 bases that match TRBD1. J gave up 0 bases and V 5 bases, and 11 bases lay outside the gene matches. Germline assignment: CDR1 SGHRS and CDR2 YFSETQ. This CDR3 is 17 amino acids long. The CDR3 nucleotides are TGCGCCAGCAGACCGGGACAGGGTTTTGACATGAACACTGAAGCTTTCTTT. This translates into CASRPGQGFDMNTEAFF. The whole variable domain, filled in from reference TRBV5-1 and TRBJ1-1, reads KAGVTQTPRYLIKTRGQQVTLSCSPISGHRSVSWYQQTPGQGLQFLFEYFSETQRNKGNFPGRFSGRQFSNSRSEMNVSTLELGDSALYLCASRPGQGFDMNTEAFFGQGTRLTVV.

The chain joins TRBV30 to TRBJ2-2, with 9 positions matching TRBD2. Germline loops: CDR1 GTSNPN, CDR2 SVGIG (reference sequence). The junction had 7 bases not matched to a gene; V was cut back by 2 bases and J by 0 bases. This CDR3 contains 17 residues. In DNA, the CDR3 is TGTGCCTGGAGTAAGAAGCGGGGGGACACGAACACCGGGGAGCTGTTTTTT. It is translated as CAWSKKRGDTNTGELFF.

V and J are TRBV9 and TRBJ2-1, with D maybe TRBD2 (5 bases). Looked up from germline, CDR1 is SGDLS and CDR2 is YYNGEE. V was shortened by 3 bases and J by 0 bases, with 13 bases between the two germline ends. The length of the CDR3 is 16 residues. The CDR3 bases are TGTGCCAGCAGCGGTTCTAGCCTTAGCTCCTACAATGAGCAGTTCTTC. This gives the protein CASSGSSLSSYNEQFF.

This clone showed up just a few times. It is unclear where the CDR3 begins or ends on the DNA, so no DNA is shown, and the CDR3 is as TCRdb lists it. The V call is TRBV5-6, the J call TRBJ2-3; TRBD2, the table's D call, was not compared with the DNA. Germline V CDR1 and CDR2: SGHDT, YYEEEE. Including both end residues, the CDR3 is 14 amino acids long. CDR3 sequence: CASSFGSGTDDWYF.

This chain links TRBV10-3 with TRBJ2-7; no clear D. Between the trimmed V and J ends, which lost 2 bases and 3 bases, there was a span of 5 bases. Germline V CDR1 and CDR2: ENHRY, SYGVKD. This CDR3 has 12 amino acids. The chain's CDR3 is CAISERSYEQYF. CDR3 DNA: TGTGCCATCAGTGAGCGGAGCTACGAGCAGTACTTC.

This clone was counted only a few times. The chain carries TRBV28 and TRBJ2-2, with 8 nucleotides matching TRBD1. CDR3 length: 15 residues. Germline values: CDR1 MDHEN, CDR2 SYDVKM. V lost 4 bases and J lost 9; bases outside the gene matches: 10. This CDR3 is CASSSSQGGLRELFF. CDR3 coding DNA: TGTGCCAGCAGTTCGTCACAGGGGGGCTTGAGGGAGCTGTTTTTT.

Of note for this clone: Its ends do not fully match the called genes, so a read error is possible. The V and J genes are TRBV6-1 and TRBJ2-5; D not resolved. The CDR3 runs 15 residues. In germline, CDR1 is MNHNS, CDR2 SASEGT. The CDR3 protein is CASSEADLFGETQYF. DNA of the CDR3: TGTGCCAGCAGCGAAGCCGACTTGTTTGGGGAGACCCAGTACTTC.

This clone was detected only a few times. V gene TRBV10-3 combines with J gene TRBJ1-1; a weak D match, TRBD1 (6 bases). This CDR3 has 13 amino acids. Deletions cut 6 bases from V and 1 base from J, with 9 bases between. The germline V gene has CDR1 ENHRY and CDR2 SYGVKD. CDR3: CAISPGENTEAFF. The CDR3 DNA reads as TGTGCCATCAGCCCAGGGGAGAACACTGAAGCTTTCTTT.

The CDR3, as DNA: TGTGCCAGCAGCGTGGACAGGGGCTCCTACAATGAGCAGTTCTTC. Residues: CASSVDRGSYNEQFF. The chain is built from TRBV7-2 and TRBJ2-1; the match to TRBD1 covers 9 bases. CDR3 length equals 15 residues. J gave up 0 bases and V 5 bases, and 2 bases lay outside the gene matches. CDR1 is SGHTA, CDR2 FQGNSA, per germline.

This rearrangement joins TRBV7-2 to TRBJ2-1; D perhaps matches TRBD2 (7 bases). V shed 8 bases and J shed 2 bases, with 16 bases lying between them. The length of the CDR3 is 15 residues. Germline assignment: CDR1 SGHTA and CDR2 FQGNSA. This CDR3 is CASRPPGGAYNEQFF. For the CDR3, the DNA is TGTGCCAGCCGACCCCCGGGGGGCGCCTACAATGAGCAGTTCTTC.

The gene calls are TRBV5-1 and TRBJ1-4; TRBD1 matches at 7 bases. The CDR3 is 15 amino acids. Trimming at V came to 4 bases and at J to 3 bases, leaving 6 bases not matched to a gene. CDR1 SGHRS and CDR2 YFSETQ come from the germline V gene. CDR3: CASSPRGGSNEKLFF. The CDR3 DNA reads TGCGCCAGCAGCCCTAGAGGGGGCTCTAATGAAAAACTGTTTTTT.

V usage is TRBV5-4 and J usage is TRBJ2-5; TRBD1 matches at 7 bases. V lost 4 bases to trimming and J lost 2 bases; unmatched junction nucleotides: 8. Germline V gene sequence: CDR1 SGHNT, CDR2 YYREEE (reference sequence). This CDR3 has 15 amino acids. CDR3 in amino acids: CASSRATGPQETQYF. The CDR3 DNA follows: TGTGCCAGCAGCCGTGCGACAGGGCCTCAAGAGACCCAGTACTTC.